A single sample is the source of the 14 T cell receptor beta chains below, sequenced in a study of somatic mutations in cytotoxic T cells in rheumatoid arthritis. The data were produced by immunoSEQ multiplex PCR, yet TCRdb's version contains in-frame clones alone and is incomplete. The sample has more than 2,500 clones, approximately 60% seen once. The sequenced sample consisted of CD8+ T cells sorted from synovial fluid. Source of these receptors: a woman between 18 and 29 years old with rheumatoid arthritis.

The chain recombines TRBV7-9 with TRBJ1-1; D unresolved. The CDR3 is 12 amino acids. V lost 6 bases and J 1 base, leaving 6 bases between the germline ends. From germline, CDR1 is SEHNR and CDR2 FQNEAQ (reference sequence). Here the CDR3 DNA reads TGTGCCAGCAGAAGCGGGAACACTGAAGCTTTCTTT. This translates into CASRSGNTEAFF.

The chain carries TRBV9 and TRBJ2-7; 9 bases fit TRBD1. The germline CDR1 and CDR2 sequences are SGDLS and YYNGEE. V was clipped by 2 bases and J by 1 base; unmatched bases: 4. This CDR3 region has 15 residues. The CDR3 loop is CASSVGTGLSYEQYF. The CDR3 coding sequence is TGTGCCAGCAGCGTCGGGACAGGGTTATCCTACGAGCAGTACTTC.

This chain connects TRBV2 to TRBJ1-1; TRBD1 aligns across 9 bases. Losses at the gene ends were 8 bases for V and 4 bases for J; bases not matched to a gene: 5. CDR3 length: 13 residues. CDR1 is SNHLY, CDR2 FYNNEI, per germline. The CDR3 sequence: CASAQGAPTEAFF. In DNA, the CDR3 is TGTGCCAGCGCACAGGGGGCTCCCACTGAAGCTTTCTTT. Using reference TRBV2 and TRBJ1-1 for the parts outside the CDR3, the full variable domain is EPEVTQTPSHQVTQMGQEVILRCVPISNHLYFYWYRQILGQKVEFLVSFYNNEISEKSEIFDDQFSVERPDGSNFTLKIRSTKLEDSAMYFCASAQGAPTEAFFGQGTRLTVV.

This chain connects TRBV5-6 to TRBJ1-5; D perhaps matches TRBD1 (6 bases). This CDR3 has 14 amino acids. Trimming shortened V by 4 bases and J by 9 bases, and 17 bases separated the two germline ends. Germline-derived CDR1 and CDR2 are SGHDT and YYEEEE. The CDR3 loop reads CASSLGTSVWPQHF. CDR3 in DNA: TGTGCCAGCAGCCTAGGGACATCTGTGTGGCCCCAGCATTTT.

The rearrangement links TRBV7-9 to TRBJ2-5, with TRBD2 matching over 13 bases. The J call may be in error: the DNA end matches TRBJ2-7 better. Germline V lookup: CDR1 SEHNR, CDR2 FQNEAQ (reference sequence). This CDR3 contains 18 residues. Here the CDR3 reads CASSLEPGLAGYPYEQYF. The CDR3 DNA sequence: TGTGCCAGCAGCTTAGAACCGGGACTAGCGGGATACCCTTACGAGCAGTACTTC.

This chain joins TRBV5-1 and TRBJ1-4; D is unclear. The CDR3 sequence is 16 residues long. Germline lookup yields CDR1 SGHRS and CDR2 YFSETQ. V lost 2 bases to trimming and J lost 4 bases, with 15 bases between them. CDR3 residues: CASSFPGPRGNEKLFF. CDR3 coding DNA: TGCGCCAGCAGCTTCCCCGGGCCCCGGGGTAATGAAAAACTGTTTTTT.

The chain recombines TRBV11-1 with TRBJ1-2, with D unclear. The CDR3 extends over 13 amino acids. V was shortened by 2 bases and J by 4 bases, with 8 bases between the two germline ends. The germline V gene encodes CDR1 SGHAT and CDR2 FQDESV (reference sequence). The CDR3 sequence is CASSLNGVYGYTF. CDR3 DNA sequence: TGTGCCAGCAGCTTAAATGGAGTCTATGGCTACACCTTC. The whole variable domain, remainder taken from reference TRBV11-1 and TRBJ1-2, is EAEVAQSPRYKITEKSQAVAFWCDPISGHATLYWYRQILGQGPELLVQFQDESVVDDSQLPKDRFSAERLKGVDSTLKIQPAELGDSAMYLCASSLNGVYGYTFGSGTRLTVV.

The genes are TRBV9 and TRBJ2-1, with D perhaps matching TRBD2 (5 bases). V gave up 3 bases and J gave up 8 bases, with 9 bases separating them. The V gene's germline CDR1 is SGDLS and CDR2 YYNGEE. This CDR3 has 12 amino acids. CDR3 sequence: CASSAPADEQFF. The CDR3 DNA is TGTGCCAGCAGCGCCCCAGCGGATGAGCAGTTCTTC.

The CDR3 DNA follows: TGTGCCAGTAGTAGGGGAGGGATGGGCACAGATACGCAGTATTTT. Translation: CASSRGGMGTDTQYF. V usage is TRBV19 and J usage is TRBJ2-3, with 7 nucleotides matching TRBD2. Trimming took 4 bases from V and 1 from J; bases not matched to a gene: 5. CDR3 length: 15 amino acids. Per the germline V gene, CDR1 is LNHDA and CDR2 is SQIVND (reference sequence).

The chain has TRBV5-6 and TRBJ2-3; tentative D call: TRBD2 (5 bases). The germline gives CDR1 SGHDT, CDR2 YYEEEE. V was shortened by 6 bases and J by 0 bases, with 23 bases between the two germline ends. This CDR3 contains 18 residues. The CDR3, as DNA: TGTGCCAGCACCCCCCCACGTGGGAGTTGGACTAGCACAGATACGCAGTATTTT. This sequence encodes CASTPPRGSWTSTDTQYF.

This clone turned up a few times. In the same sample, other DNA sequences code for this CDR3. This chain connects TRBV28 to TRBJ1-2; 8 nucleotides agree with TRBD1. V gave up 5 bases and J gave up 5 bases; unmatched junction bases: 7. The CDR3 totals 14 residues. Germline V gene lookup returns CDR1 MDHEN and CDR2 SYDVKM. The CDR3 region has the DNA TGTGCCAGCAGTCCCCCCGGACAGGGTTATGGCTACACCTTC. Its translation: CASSPPGQGYGYTF.

The CDR3 DNA reads as TGTGCCAGCAGCCCCCGGACAGACATCACCTACGAGCAGTACTTC. It codes for CASSPRTDITYEQYF. V is TRBV9 and J is TRBJ2-5; tentative D call: TRBD1 (6 bases). The J call is doubtful: the DNA matches TRBJ2-7 better. Germline V gene data show CDR1 as SGDLS and CDR2 as YYNGEE. This CDR3 has 15 amino acids.

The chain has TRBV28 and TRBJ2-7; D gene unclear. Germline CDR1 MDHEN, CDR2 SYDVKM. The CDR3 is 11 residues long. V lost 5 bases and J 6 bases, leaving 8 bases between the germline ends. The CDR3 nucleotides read TGTGCCAGCAGTCTTTCCCGCGAGCAGTACTTC. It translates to CASSLSREQYF. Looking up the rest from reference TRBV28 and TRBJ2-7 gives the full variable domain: DVKVTQSSRYLVKRTGEKVFLECVQDMDHENMFWYRQDPGLGLRLIYFSYDVKMKEKGDIPEGYSVSREKKERFSLILESASTNQTSMYLCASSLSREQYFGPGTRLTVT.

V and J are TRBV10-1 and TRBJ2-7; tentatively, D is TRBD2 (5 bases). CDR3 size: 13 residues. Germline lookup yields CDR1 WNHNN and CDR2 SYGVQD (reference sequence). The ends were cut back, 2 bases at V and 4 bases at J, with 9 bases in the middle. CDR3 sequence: CASSETRGYEQYF. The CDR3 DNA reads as TGCGCCAGCAGTGAGACCCGCGGGTACGAGCAGTACTTC.